This TCR beta chain comes out of a study of blood T cell repertoires in COVID-19. The V gene lost 5 bases and the J gene lost 7 bases, with 14 bases spanning the gap. Germline V gene data show CDR1 as SNHLY and CDR2 as FYNNEI. There are 13 residues in the CDR3. In the authors' methods: Estimated nucleated cell counts came from reference gene primer amplification. TCRdb keeps only in-frame clones here, not all; method: immunoSEQ multiplex PCR. The V and J calls and the clone size are those of that table, but D and trimming were determined from the DNA. Among roughly 230,000 clones listed, around 83% were seen once.

The genes are TRBV2 and TRBJ1-1; the D gene is possibly TRBD1 (5 bases). The TCR comes from a woman aged 45-59 years with acute or convalescent COVID-19. The sequencing input was peripheral blood. The CDR3 here is CASSTFREGEAFF. CDR3 bases: TGTGCCAGCAGTACATTCAGGGAGGGTGAAGCTTTCTTT.